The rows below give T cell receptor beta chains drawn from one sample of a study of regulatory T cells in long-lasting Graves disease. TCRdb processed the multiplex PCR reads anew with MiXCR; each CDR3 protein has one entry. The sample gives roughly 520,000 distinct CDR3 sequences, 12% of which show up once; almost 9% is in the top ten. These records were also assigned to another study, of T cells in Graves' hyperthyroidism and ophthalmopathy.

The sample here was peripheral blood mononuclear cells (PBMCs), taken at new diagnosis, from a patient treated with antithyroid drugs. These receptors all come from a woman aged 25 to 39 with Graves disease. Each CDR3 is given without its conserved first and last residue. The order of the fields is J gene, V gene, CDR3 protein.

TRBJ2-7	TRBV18	ASSPPGPGNEQY
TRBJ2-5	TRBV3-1	ASSRGLETQY
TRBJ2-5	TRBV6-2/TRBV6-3	ASRPVGGVGWQQETQY
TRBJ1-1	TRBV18	ASSSDLNTEAF
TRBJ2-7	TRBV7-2	ASSLGGTGALYVY
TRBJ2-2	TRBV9	ASSARQGLELF
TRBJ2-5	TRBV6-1	ASSKAGSQTQY
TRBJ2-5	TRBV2	ASGLVRTQY
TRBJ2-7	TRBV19	ASQGTVTYEQY
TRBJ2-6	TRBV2	ASSVAGSGANVLT
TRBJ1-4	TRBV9	ASSVAAGELF
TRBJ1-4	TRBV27	ASSSDSHNEKLF
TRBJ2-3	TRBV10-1	ASSEAGGAHTQY
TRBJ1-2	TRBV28	ASSLTIWGLVDGYT
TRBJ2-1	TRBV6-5	ASSSLMGGAYNEQF
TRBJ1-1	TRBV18	ASSLWTGSMNTEAF
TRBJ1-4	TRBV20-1	SGRATEVNGKLF
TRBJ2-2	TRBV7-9	ASTFTAGNTGELF
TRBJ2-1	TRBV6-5	ASSYQTGGSYNEQF
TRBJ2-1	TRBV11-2	ASRRTSSGNEQF
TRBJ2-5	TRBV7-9	ASSPRKGTSGSWARETQY
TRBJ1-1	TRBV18	ASSGGINTEAF
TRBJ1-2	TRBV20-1	SARTTGDYGYT
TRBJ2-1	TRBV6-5	ASSYLARRRNEQF
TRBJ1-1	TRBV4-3	ASSQGVGTNTEAF
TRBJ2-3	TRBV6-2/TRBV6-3	ASKQGRTLSGDTQY
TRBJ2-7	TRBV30	AWKPRGPTYEQY
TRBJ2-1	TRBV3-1	ASSRRQGVNEQF
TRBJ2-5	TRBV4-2	ASSQLGLAGRQETQY
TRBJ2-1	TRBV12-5	ASGFGKSTGTKGGEMGNEQF
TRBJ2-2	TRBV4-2	ASSQVQAYRTGELF
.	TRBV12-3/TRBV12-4	ASSLRAGGPRNEQF
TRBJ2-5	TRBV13	ASSLEGTLGETQY
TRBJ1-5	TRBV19	ASSLTGGIQPQH
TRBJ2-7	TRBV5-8	ASLRRAGTGEQY
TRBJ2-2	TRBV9	ASSGTWGAQVGELF
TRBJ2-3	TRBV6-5	ASSYSFQAGRTDTQY
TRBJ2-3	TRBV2	ASSEVGDTQY
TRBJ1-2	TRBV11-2	ASSLPSAYYGYT
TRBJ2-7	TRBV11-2	ASRIRGGGPFYEQY
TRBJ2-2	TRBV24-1	ATSDQDKTNTGELF
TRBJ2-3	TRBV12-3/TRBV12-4	ASSPLASGSTDTQY
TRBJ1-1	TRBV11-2	ASSLGQVGSFEAF
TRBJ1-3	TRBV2	ASSATAVSGNTIY
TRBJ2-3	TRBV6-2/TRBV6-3	ASSYSIKYGPAHTDTQY
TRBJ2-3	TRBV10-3	AISELTASWGLSDTQY
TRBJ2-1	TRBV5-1	ASSLASGAGDEQF
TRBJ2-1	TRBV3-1	ASSPLQGNNEQF
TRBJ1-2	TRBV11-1	ASSRSPGRTNYGYT
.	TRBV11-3	ASSPSGKAQF
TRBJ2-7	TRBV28	ASSFPRRVSYEQY
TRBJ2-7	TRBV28	ATLQDEQY
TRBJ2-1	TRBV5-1	AKQGPTASYNEQF
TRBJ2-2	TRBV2	ASSESGTDVGELF
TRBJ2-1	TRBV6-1	ASATGTGWNEQF
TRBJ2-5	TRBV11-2	ASSLDVRMQETQY
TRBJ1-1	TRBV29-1	SVSSGTANTEAF